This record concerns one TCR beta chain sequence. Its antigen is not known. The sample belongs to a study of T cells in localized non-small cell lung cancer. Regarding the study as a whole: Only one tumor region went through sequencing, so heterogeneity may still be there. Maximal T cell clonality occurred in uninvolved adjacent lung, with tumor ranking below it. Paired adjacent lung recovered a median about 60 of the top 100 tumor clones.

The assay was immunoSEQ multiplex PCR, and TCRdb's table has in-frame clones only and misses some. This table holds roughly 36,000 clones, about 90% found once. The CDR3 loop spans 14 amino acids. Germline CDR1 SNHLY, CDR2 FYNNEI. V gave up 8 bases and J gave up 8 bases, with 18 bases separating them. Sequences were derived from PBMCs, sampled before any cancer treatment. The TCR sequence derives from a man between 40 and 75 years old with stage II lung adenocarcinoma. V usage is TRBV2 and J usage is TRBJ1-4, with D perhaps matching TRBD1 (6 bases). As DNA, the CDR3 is TGTGCCAGCGTAACAGGGACGAATTTAGAAAAACTGTTTTTT. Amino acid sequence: CASVTGTNLEKLFF.